These 32 T cell receptor beta chains were sequenced from one sample in a study of CXCR4 blockade with PD-1 therapy in pancreatic cancer. TCRdb keeps only in-frame clones here, not all; method: immunoSEQ multiplex PCR. The data contain more than 15,000 clones, 72% of them singletons. The sequenced material came from tumor tissue. The receptor source for this set is a human donor with pancreatic ductal adenocarcinoma.

The gene calls are TRBV19 and TRBJ1-2; D gene ambiguous. The germline V and J ends were trimmed by 3 bases and 1 base, with 18 bases remaining between them. Germline values: CDR1 LNHDA, CDR2 SQIVND (reference sequence). CDR3 length: 17 residues. CDR3 in amino acids: CASSIVPLAWSNYGYTF. The CDR3 nucleotides read TGTGCCAGTAGTATCGTCCCTCTCGCCTGGAGTAACTATGGCTACACCTTC.

This clone was counted once. At one end, the junction sequence differs from germline, possibly due to a read error. The V call is TRBV18, the J call TRBJ2-3; 15 nucleotides match TRBD2. This CDR3 region has 15 residues. Germline CDR1 is KGHSH and CDR2 is LQKENI. The CDR3, as DNA: TGTGCCAGCTCCGGGACTAGCGGGAGGACAGATATGCAGTATTTT. Amino acid sequence: CASSGTSGRTDMQYF.

This clone has just one count. V usage is TRBV28 and J usage is TRBJ1-5; 7 nucleotides agree with TRBD1. The ends lost 7 bases at V and 4 bases at J; junction bases unmatched: 13. The CDR3 contains 16 residues. Germline V gene data show CDR1 as MDHEN and CDR2 as SYDVKM. As DNA, the CDR3 is TGTGCCAGCATCTCCGGGACAGAGTTAACAAATCAGCCCCAGCATTTT. Translating it yields CASISGTELTNQPQHF.

The V and J genes are TRBV23-1 and TRBJ2-5; 12 bases are a match to TRBD2. TRBV23-1 is marked as an open reading frame, function uncertain. V lost 4 bases to trimming and J lost 3 bases; unmatched junction nucleotides: 6. There are 16 residues in the CDR3. CDR3 amino acids: CASSLASGRAEETQYF. The CDR3 DNA sequence: TGCGCCAGCAGTCTAGCTAGCGGGAGGGCCGAAGAGACCCAGTACTTC.

This clone was seen more than once but under ten times. This CDR3 reads CSVEVASGSEQYF. CDR3 nucleotides: TGCAGCGTTGAAGTCGCTAGCGGGAGCGAGCAGTACTTC. The chain joins TRBV29-1 to TRBJ2-7, with TRBD2 identical over 10 bases. The CDR3 totals 13 residues. Germline CDR1 and CDR2: SQVTM and ANQGSEA. V was pared by 1 base and J by 6 bases, with 3 bases of the junction left unmatched.

V and J are TRBV6-8 and TRBJ1-1; D is perhaps TRBD1 (5 bases). Germline V gene data show CDR1 as MNHGY and CDR2 as SAAAGT. V was clipped by 1 base and J by 1 base, with 7 bases between them. CDR3 length: 14 amino acids. The CDR3 loop is CASSYLGGNTEAFF. DNA of the CDR3: TGTGCCAGCAGTTACTTGGGGGGGAACACTGAAGCTTTCTTT.

This clone occurred once. The V call is TRBV18, the J call TRBJ2-7, with D perhaps matching TRBD2 (6 bases). Germline CDR1 and CDR2: KGHSH and LQKENI. Trimming left V 4 bases short and J 2 bases short, with 9 bases between. This CDR3 has 13 residues. The CDR3, as DNA: TGTGCCAGCTCACAAGGGGAGGCCTACGAGCAGTACTTC. It specifies CASSQGEAYEQYF.

The chain recombines TRBV28 with TRBJ2-3, with 9 bases that match TRBD2. This CDR3 region has 14 residues. Germline V gene lookup returns CDR1 MDHEN and CDR2 SYDVKM. V dropped 6 bases and J dropped 7; count of bases not matched to a gene: 8. CDR3 sequence reads: CASSQAGGRNTQYF. In DNA, the CDR3 is TGTGCCAGCAGCCAGGCGGGAGGGAGAAATACGCAGTATTTT.

The chain employs TRBV29-1 and TRBJ2-3; weak D call: TRBD2 (6 bases). Trimming took off 3 bases at V and 0 bases at J, with 10 bases between the two ends. Germline values: CDR1 SQVTM, CDR2 ANQGSEA. The CDR3 runs to 14 residues. The CDR3 region is CSVDWGRSTDTQYF. As DNA, the CDR3 is TGCAGCGTTGATTGGGGGAGGAGCACAGATACGCAGTATTTT.

This chain uses TRBV19 with TRBJ2-3; 16 bases fit TRBD2. Germline CDR1 reads LNHDA; CDR2 reads SQIVND (reference sequence). V dropped 4 bases and J dropped 1; count of bases not matched to a gene: 5. CDR3 size: 18 residues. CDR3 nucleotide sequence: TGTGCCAGTAGTACGGGACTAGCGGGAGGGTTTCGCACAGATACGCAGTATTTT. It specifies CASSTGLAGGFRTDTQYF.

This clone was found a few times. The V and J genes are TRBV28 and TRBJ1-2; 9 bases align to TRBD1. V lost 6 bases, J lost 4 bases, and 9 bases stayed unmatched. This CDR3 spans 15 amino acids. The germline CDR1 and CDR2 sequences are MDHEN and SYDVKM. The chain's CDR3 is CASRPQGAPSYGYTF. The CDR3, as DNA: TGTGCCAGCAGGCCACAGGGGGCCCCGAGCTATGGCTACACCTTC.

This sequence joins TRBV5-1 and TRBJ2-2; TRBD1 matches at 7 bases. Germline V CDR1 and CDR2: SGHRS, YFSETQ. The CDR3 contains 15 residues. V dropped 4 bases and J dropped 9; count of bases not matched to a gene: 12. CDR3 in DNA: TGCGCCAGCAGCCAAGAGGAACAGGGGTCGAGGGAGCTGTTTTTT. As protein: CASSQEEQGSRELFF.

This rearrangement joins TRBV28 to TRBJ2-2; tentatively, D is TRBD1 or TRBD2 (6 bases each). Germline CDR1 MDHEN, CDR2 SYDVKM. The CDR3 contains 14 residues. Trimming shortened V by 7 bases and J by 4 bases, and 13 bases separated the two germline ends. CDR3 DNA sequence: TGTGCCAGCAACGGGGGCCGGGGCACCGGGGAGCTGTTTTTT. Protein product: CASNGGRGTGELFF.

This chain connects TRBV25-1 to TRBJ1-1; D not certain. V lost 7 bases and J lost 4, with 13 bases in between. Germline V lookup: CDR1 MGHDK, CDR2 SYGVNS. This CDR3 has 13 amino acids. The chain's CDR3 is CASTPQWGTEAFF. CDR3 coding DNA: TGTGCCAGCACTCCTCAATGGGGCACTGAAGCTTTCTTT.

V is TRBV6-8 and J is TRBJ1-1; 7 positions agree with TRBD1. V lost 8 bases to trimming and J lost 6 bases; unmatched junction nucleotides: 12. This CDR3 is built from 14 residues. From germline, CDR1 is MNHGY and CDR2 SAAAGT. The CDR3 sequence is CASGRSGQLAEAFF. CDR3 DNA: TGTGCCAGCGGGCGATCGGGACAGTTGGCTGAAGCTTTCTTT.

In DNA form, the CDR3 reads TGCGCCAGCAGCACAACCCTACTAGCGGGAGTACCCTACGAGCAGTACTTC. This codes for CASSTTLLAGVPYEQYF. The rearrangement joins TRBV5-1 to TRBJ2-7; 11 nucleotides line up with TRBD2. Per germline, CDR1 SGHRS and CDR2 YFSETQ. Trimming removed 4 bases from V and 2 bases from J; junction bases left unmatched: 11. The length of the CDR3 is 17 residues.

The chain uses TRBV6-8 and TRBJ1-4, with D maybe TRBD1 (5 bases). Germline CDR1 reads MNHGY; CDR2 reads SAAAGT. V lost 6 bases to trimming and J lost 8 bases, with 19 bases between them. The CDR3 runs 15 residues. The CDR3 region has the DNA TGTGCCAGCAGCCGGGGAGCGGGGCTGGGGGAAAAACTGTTTTTT. Translating it yields CASSRGAGLGEKLFF.

The chain couples TRBV4-1 to TRBJ1-3; D remains ambiguous. CDR3 length: 15 amino acids. The V end lost 1 base, the J end lost 0 bases, and 7 bases lay between the germline ends. The germline gives CDR1 MGHRA, CDR2 YSYEKL. In nucleotides, the CDR3 is TGCGCCAGCAGCCAAGGGGAGGTCTCTGGAAACACCATATATTTT. Protein sequence: CASSQGEVSGNTIYF.

This clone occurred a few times. The rearrangement uses TRBV9 and TRBJ1-1; D unclear. Germline lookup yields CDR1 SGDLS and CDR2 YYNGEE. This CDR3 is 15 amino acids long. Trimming pared 1 base from V and 1 base from J, leaving 11 bases between. This chain's CDR3 is CASSVSGFENTEAFF. CDR3 coding DNA: TGTGCCAGCAGCGTATCCGGCTTTGAGAACACTGAAGCTTTCTTT.

The V gene is TRBV30, the J gene TRBJ1-2; D not certain. This CDR3 is 11 amino acids long. Germline V gives CDR1 GTSNPN, CDR2 SVGIG (reference sequence). V shed 0 bases and J shed 12 bases, with 11 bases lying between them. DNA for the CDR3: TGTGCCTGGAGTGTACTTGGGTTGCACACCTTC. As protein: CAWSVLGLHTF.

The J gene is TRBJ2-3, the V gene TRBV28, with D possibly being TRBD1 or TRBD2 (5 bases each). Trimming shortened V by 4 bases and J by 3 bases, and 14 bases separated the two germline ends. Germline CDR1 MDHEN, CDR2 SYDVKM. The CDR3 runs to 15 residues. Here the CDR3 reads CASSWGRMRTDTQYF. The DNA for the CDR3 is TGTGCCAGCAGTTGGGGGAGAATGCGAACAGATACGCAGTATTTT.

V is TRBV29-1 and J is TRBJ1-1, with 10 positions matching TRBD1. The germline CDR1 and CDR2 sequences are SQVTM and ANQGSEA. V lost 7 bases to trimming and J lost 1 base; unmatched junction nucleotides: 3. This CDR3 is built from 13 residues. The CDR3 spells CSAGTGANTEAFF. The CDR3 bases are TGCAGCGCGGGGACAGGGGCGAACACTGAAGCTTTCTTT. Full variable domain (outside the CDR3, taken from reference TRBV29-1 and TRBJ1-1): SAVISQKPSRDICQRGTSLTIQCQVDSQVTMMFWYRQQPGQSLTLIATANQGSEATYESGFVIDKFPISRPNLTFSTLTVSNMSPEDSSIYLCSAGTGANTEAFFGQGTRLTVV.

The chain combines TRBV18 with TRBJ1-2; D gene unclear. Trimming took off 2 bases at V and 3 bases at J, with 10 bases between the two ends. The CDR3 has 14 residues. Germline assignment: CDR1 KGHSH and CDR2 LQKENI. The CDR3 loop is CASSPVRLDYGYTF. CDR3 coding DNA: TGTGCCAGCTCACCAGTCAGGCTCGACTATGGCTACACCTTC.

By share, this clone counts as large. The V call is TRBV9, the J call TRBJ2-3, with 11 positions matching TRBD2. This CDR3 has 14 amino acids. Germline lookup yields CDR1 SGDLS and CDR2 YYNGEE. J lost 5 bases, V lost 4 bases, and 3 bases had no gene match. The CDR3 region is CASSLSGREDTQYF. For the CDR3, the DNA is TGTGCCAGCAGCCTTAGCGGGAGGGAAGATACGCAGTATTTT.

This sequence joins TRBV19 and TRBJ2-1; TRBD2 aligns across 9 bases. The CDR3 has 17 amino acids. CDR1 is LNHDA and CDR2 is SQIVND in the germline V gene (reference sequence). Trimming cost V 3 bases and J 1 base; bases outside gene matches: 7. CDR3 DNA: TGTGCCAGTAGTATGGGATTAGCGGGAGTATCCTACAATGAGCAGTTCTTC. Translated, it gives CASSMGLAGVSYNEQFF.

The V call is TRBV29-1, the J call TRBJ2-1; 8 nucleotides line up with TRBD2. Trimming at V came to 6 bases and at J to 4 bases, leaving 5 bases not matched to a gene. Looked up from germline, CDR1 is SQVTM and CDR2 is ANQGSEA. This CDR3 is built from 13 residues. The CDR3 region is CSVPGLGYNEQFF. The CDR3 bases are TGCAGCGTCCCGGGACTAGGTTACAATGAGCAGTTCTTC.

This sequence joins TRBV18 and TRBJ1-4; TRBD1 might be the D (5 bases). Germline CDR1 KGHSH, CDR2 LQKENI. This CDR3 is built from 16 residues. V lost 3 bases and J 5 bases, leaving 16 bases between the germline ends. The CDR3 nucleotides are TGTGCCAGCTCACCGGCGGACAAGGTTTCAAATGAAAAACTGTTTTTT. Protein product: CASSPADKVSNEKLFF.

J is TRBJ2-7 and V is TRBV18; 8 bases align to TRBD1. This CDR3 is 15 amino acids long. Trimming cost V 1 base and J 6 bases; bases outside gene matches: 8. Germline CDR1 reads KGHSH; CDR2 reads LQKENI. The DNA for the CDR3 is TGTGCCAGCTCACCACTGGACAGGGCTCGGGCCGAGCAGTACTTC. This sequence encodes CASSPLDRARAEQYF.

The chain combines TRBV12-5 with TRBJ2-3, with D tentatively TRBD2 (6 bases). The CDR3 contains 16 residues. V dropped 3 bases and J dropped 0 bases, with 13 bases sitting between them. Per the germline V gene, CDR1 is LGHNT and CDR2 is FRNRAP. CDR3 residues: CASGLFSGLSTDTQYF. CDR3 nucleotides: TGTGCTAGTGGTTTATTCAGCGGGCTAAGCACAGATACGCAGTATTTT.

The chain uses TRBV28 and TRBJ1-1, with D hard to call. Trimming removed 8 bases at V and 4 bases at J, with 11 bases between. This CDR3 has 12 residues. Germline values: CDR1 MDHEN, CDR2 SYDVKM. Here the CDR3 reads CASRKGATEAFF. CDR3 nucleotides: TGTGCCAGCCGGAAGGGAGCCACTGAAGCTTTCTTT.

The rearrangement links TRBV18 to TRBJ2-4; D uncertain. Germline lookup yields CDR1 KGHSH and CDR2 LQKENI. The CDR3 covers 16 residues. V gave up 6 bases and J gave up 1 base, with 16 bases separating them. The CDR3 bases are TGTGCCAGCTCCCTATTACCAATAGGGGCCAAAAACATTCAGTACTTC. Translated: CASSLLPIGAKNIQYF.

The V and J genes are TRBV27 and TRBJ1-3, with 8 positions matching TRBD1. The CDR3 contains 15 residues. Germline V gene lookup returns CDR1 MNHEY and CDR2 SMNVEV (reference sequence). Trimming at V came to 8 bases and at J to 2 bases, leaving 8 bases not matched to a gene. The CDR3 region is CASQPSRGPGNTIYF. CDR3 sequence (DNA): TGTGCCAGCCAACCGAGCAGGGGGCCTGGAAACACCATATATTTT.